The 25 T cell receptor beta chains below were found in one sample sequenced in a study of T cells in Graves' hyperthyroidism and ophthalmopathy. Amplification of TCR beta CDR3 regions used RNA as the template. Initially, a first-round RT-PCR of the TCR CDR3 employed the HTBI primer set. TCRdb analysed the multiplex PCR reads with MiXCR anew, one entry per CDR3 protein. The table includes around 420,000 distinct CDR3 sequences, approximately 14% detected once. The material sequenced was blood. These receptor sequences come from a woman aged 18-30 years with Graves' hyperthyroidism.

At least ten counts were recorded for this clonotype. CDR3 residues: CSAGDRFNTGELFF. As DNA, the CDR3 is TGCAGTGCCGGGGACAGATTTAACACCGGGGAGCTGTTTTTT. V and J are TRBV20-1 and TRBJ2-2, with TRBD1 matching 7 bases. The CDR3 length is 14 residues. J lost 2 bases, V lost 6 bases, and 6 bases had no gene match. Germline-derived CDR1 and CDR2 are DFQATT and SNEGSKA (reference sequence).

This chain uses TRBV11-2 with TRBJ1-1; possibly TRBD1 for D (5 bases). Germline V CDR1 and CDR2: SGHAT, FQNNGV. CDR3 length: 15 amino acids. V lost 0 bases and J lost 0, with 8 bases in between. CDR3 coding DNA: TGTGCCAGCAGCTTAGAAGGGACGGTGAACACTGAAGCTTTCTTT. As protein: CASSLEGTVNTEAFF.

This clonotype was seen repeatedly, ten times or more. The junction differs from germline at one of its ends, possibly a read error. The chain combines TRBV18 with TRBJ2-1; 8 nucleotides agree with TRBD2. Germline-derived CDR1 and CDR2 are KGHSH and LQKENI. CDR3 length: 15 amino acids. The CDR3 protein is CASSPQRGPYNEQFF. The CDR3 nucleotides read TGTGCCAGTTCACCACAGCGGGGGCCTTACAATGAGCAGTTCTTC.

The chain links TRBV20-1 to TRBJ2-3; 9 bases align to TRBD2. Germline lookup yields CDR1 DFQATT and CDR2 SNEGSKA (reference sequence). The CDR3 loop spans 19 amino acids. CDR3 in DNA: TGCAGGGTACCACAGCCAGAAAAGAGCGGGAGGCCTCCGGCAGATACGCAGTATTTT. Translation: CRVPQPEKSGRPPADTQYF.

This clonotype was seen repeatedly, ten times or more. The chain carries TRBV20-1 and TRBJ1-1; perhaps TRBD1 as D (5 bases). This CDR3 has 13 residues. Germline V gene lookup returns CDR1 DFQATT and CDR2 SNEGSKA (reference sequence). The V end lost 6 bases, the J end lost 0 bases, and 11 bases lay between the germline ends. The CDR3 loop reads CSAGGGVNTEAFF. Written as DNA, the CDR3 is TGCAGTGCCGGGGGGGGGGTGAACACTGAAGCTTTCTTT.

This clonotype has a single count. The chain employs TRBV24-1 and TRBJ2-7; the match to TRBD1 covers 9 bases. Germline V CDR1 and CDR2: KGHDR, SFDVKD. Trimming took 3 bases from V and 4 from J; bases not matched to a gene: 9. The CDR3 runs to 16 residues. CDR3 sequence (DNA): TGTGCCACCAGTGATGGAGGGACAGGGTCACCGTACGAGCAGTACTTC. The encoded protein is CATSDGGTGSPYEQYF.

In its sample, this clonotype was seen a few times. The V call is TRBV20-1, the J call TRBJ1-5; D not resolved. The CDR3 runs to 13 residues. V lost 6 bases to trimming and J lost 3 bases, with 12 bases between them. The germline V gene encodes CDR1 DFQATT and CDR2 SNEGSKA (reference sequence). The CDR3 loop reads CSALFNANQPQHF. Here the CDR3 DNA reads TGCAGTGCCCTTTTCAATGCCAATCAGCCCCAGCATTTT.

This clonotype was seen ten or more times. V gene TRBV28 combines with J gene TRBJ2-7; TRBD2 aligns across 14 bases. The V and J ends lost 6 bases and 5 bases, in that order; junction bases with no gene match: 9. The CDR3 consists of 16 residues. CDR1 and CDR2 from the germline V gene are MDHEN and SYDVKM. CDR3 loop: CASRPGTSGSINEQYF. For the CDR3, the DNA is TGTGCCAGCAGACCCGGGACTAGCGGGAGCATCAACGAGCAGTACTTC.

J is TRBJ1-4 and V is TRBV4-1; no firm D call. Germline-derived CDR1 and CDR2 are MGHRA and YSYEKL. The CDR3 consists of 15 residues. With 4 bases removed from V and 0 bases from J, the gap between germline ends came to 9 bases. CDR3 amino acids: CASSPDGTTNEKLFF. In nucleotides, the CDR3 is TGCGCCAGCAGCCCAGACGGCACAACTAATGAAAAACTGTTTTTT.

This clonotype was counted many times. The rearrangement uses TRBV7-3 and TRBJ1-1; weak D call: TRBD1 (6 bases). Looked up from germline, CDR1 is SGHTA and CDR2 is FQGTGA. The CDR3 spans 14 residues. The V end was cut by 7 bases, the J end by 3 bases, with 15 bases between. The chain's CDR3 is CASKRGVGDTEAFF. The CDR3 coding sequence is TGTGCCAGCAAAAGGGGGGTGGGGGACACTGAAGCTTTCTTT.

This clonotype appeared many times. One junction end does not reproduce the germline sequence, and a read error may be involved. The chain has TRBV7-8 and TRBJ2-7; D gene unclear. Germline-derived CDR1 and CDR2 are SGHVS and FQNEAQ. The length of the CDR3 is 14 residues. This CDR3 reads CASSPVVDSYVQYF. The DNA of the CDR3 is TGTGCCAGCAGCCCAGTGGTAGACTCCTACGTGCAGTACTTC.

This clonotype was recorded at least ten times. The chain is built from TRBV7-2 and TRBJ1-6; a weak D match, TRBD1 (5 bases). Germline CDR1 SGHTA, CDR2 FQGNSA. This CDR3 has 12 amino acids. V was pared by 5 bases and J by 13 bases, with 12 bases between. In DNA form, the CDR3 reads TGTGCCAGCAGCCCCGGGGGGTTTCCCCTCCACTTT. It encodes CASSPGGFPLHF.

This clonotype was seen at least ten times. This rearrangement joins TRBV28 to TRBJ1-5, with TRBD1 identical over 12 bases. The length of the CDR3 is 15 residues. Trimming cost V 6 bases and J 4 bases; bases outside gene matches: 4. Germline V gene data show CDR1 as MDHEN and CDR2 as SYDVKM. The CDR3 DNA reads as TGTGCCAGCAGCGGGACAGGGGGCGTGAATCAGCCCCAGCATTTT. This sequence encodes CASSGTGGVNQPQHF.

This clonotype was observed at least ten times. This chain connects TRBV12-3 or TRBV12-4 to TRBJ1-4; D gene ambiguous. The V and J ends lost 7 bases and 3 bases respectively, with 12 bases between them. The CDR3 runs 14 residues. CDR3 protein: CASNSGDPNEKLFF. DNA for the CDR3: TGTGCCAGCAACTCGGGAGACCCTAATGAAAAACTGTTTTTT.

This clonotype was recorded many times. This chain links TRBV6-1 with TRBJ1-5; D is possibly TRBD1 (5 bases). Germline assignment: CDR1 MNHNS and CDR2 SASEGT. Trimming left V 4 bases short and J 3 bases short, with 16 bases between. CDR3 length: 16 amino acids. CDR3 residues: CASSAAQHRNNQPQHF. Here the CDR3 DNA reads TGTGCCAGCAGTGCCGCCCAACACAGGAACAATCAGCCCCAGCATTTT.

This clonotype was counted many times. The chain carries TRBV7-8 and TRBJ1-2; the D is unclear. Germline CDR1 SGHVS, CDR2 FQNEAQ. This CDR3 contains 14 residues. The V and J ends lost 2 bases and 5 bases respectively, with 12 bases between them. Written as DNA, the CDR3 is TGTGCCAGCAGCTTAAGTACCAGCTCGTATGGCTACACCTTC. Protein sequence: CASSLSTSSYGYTF.

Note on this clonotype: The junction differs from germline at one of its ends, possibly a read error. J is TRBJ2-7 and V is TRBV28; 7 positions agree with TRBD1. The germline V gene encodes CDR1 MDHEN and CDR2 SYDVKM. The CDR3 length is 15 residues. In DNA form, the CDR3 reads TGTGCCGGCAGGTACAGGGGTCCCAGCTCCTACGAGCAGTACTTC. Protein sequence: CAGRYRGPSSYEQYF.

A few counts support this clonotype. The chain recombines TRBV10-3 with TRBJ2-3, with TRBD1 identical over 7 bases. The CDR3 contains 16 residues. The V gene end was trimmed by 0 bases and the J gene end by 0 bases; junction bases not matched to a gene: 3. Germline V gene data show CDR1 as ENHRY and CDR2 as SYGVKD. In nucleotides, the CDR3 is TGTGCCATCAGTGAGTCGCACAGGGGAAGCACAGATACGCAGTATTTT. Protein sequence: CAISESHRGSTDTQYF.

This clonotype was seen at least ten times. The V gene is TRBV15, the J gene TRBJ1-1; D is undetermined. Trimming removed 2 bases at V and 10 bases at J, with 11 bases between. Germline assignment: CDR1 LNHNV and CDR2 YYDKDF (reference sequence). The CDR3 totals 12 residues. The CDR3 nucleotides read TGTGCCACCAGCAGACATGGTAAGGGAGCTTTCTTT. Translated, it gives CATSRHGKGAFF. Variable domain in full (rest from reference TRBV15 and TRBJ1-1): DAMVIQNPRYQVTQFGKPVTLSCSQTLNHNVMYWYQQKSSQAPKLLFHYYDKDFNNEADTPDNFQSRRPNTSFCFLDIRSPGLGDTAMYLCATSRHGKGAFFGQGTRLTVV.

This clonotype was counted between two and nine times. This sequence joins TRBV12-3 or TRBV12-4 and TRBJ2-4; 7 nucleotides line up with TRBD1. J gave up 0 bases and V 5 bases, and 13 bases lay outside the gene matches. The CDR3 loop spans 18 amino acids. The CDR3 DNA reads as TGTGCCAGCAGTCTAGGGGGCGACTCCTACCTAGCCAAAAACATTCAGTACTTC. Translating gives CASSLGGDSYLAKNIQYF.

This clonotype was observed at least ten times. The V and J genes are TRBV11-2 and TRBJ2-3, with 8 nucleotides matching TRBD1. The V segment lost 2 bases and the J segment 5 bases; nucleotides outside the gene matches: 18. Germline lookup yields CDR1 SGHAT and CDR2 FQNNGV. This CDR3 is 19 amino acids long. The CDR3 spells CASSLLRGPRRTGQDTQYF. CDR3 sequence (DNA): TGTGCCAGCAGCTTATTGAGGGGGCCACGGAGGACAGGGCAAGATACGCAGTATTTT.

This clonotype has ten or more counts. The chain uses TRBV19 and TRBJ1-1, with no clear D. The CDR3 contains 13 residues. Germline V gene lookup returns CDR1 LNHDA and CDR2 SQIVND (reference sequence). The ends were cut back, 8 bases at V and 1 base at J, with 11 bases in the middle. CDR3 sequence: CASPSPTNTEAFF. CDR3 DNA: TGTGCCAGTCCCTCTCCCACGAACACTGAAGCTTTCTTT.

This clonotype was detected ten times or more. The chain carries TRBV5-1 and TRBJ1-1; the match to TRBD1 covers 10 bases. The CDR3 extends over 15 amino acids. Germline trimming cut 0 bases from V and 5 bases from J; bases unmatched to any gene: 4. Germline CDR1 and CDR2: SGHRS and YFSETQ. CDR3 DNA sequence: TGCGCCAGCAGCTTGGGGGACAGGGGAGGTACTGAAGCTTTCTTT. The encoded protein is CASSLGDRGGTEAFF.

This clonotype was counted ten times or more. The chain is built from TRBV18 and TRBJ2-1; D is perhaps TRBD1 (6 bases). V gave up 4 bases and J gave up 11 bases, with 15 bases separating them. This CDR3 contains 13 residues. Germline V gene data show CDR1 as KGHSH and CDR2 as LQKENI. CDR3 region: CASSLTDRPKQFF. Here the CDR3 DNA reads TGTGCCAGCTCACTAACCGACAGGCCGAAGCAGTTCTTC.

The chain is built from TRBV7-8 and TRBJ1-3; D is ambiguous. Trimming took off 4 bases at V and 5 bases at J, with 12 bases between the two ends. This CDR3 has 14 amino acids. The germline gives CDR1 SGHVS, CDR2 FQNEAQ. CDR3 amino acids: CASSSASQRNTIYF. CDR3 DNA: TGTGCCAGCAGCTCCGCGTCTCAGAGAAACACCATATATTTT.